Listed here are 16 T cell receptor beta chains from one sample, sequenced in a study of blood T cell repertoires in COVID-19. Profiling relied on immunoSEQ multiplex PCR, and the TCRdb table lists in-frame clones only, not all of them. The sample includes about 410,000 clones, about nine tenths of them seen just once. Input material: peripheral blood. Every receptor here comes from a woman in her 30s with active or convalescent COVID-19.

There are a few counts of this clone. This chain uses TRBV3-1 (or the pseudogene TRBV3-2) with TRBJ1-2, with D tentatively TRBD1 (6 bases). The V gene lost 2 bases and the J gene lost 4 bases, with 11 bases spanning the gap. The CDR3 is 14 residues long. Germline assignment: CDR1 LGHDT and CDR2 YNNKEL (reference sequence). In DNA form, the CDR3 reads TGTGCCAGCAGCCAATCAGGGGAAGGCTATGGCTACACCTTC. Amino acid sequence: CASSQSGEGYGYTF.

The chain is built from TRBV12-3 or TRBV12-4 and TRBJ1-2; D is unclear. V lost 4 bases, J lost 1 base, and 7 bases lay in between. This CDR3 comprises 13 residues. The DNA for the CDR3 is TGTGCCAGCAGTTCAGGCATTAACTATGGCTACACCTTC. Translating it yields CASSSGINYGYTF.

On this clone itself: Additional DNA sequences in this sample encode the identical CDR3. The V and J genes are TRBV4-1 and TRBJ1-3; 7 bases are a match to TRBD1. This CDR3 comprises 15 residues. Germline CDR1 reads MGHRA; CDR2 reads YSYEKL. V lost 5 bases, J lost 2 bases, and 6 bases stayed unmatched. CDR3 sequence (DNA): TGCGCCAGCAGCTATGACAGGGAAGCTGGAAACACCATATATTTT. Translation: CASSYDREAGNTIYF.

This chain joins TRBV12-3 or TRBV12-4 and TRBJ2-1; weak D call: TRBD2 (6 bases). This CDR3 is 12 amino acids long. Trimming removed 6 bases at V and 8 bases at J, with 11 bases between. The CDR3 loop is CASSPGVDEQFF. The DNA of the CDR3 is TGTGCCAGCAGCCCGGGAGTGGATGAGCAGTTCTTC.

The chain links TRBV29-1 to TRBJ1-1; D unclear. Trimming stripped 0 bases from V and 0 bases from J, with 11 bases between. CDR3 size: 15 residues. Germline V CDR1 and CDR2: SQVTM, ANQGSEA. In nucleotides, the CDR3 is TGCAGCGTTGAAGATGGGCAGCTTATGAACACTGAAGCTTTCTTT. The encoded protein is CSVEDGQLMNTEAFF.

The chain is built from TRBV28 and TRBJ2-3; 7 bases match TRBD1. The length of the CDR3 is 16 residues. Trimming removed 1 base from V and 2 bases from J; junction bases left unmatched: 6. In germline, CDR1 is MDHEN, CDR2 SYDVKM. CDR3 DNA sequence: TGTGCCAGCAGTTTATCTGGGCAGGGGGACACAGATACGCAGTATTTT. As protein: CASSLSGQGDTDTQYF.

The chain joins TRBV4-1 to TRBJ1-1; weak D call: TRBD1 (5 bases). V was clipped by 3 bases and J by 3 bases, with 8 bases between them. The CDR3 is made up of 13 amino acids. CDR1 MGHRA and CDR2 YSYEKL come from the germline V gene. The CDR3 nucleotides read TGCGCCAGCAGCCAGGGGACTGACACTGAAGCTTTCTTT. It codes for CASSQGTDTEAFF.

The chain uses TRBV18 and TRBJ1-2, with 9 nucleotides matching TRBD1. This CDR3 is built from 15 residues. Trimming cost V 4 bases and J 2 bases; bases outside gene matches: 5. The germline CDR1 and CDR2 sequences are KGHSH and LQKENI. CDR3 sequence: CASSLEGQGNYGYTF. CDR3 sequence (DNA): TGTGCCAGCTCACTCGAAGGACAGGGGAACTATGGCTACACCTTC.

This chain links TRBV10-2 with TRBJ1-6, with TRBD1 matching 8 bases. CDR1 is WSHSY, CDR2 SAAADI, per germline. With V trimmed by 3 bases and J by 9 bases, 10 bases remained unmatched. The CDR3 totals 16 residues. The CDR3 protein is CASSEGTGLASSPLHF. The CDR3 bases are TGCGCCAGCAGTGAAGGGACAGGTCTTGCAAGTTCACCCCTCCACTTT.

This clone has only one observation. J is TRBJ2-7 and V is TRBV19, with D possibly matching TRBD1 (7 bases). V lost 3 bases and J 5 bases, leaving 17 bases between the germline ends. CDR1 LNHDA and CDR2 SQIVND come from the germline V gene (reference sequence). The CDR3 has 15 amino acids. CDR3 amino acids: CASSIGQAGGNEQYF. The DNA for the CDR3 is TGTGCCAGTAGTATCGGACAGGCAGGAGGGAACGAGCAGTACTTC.

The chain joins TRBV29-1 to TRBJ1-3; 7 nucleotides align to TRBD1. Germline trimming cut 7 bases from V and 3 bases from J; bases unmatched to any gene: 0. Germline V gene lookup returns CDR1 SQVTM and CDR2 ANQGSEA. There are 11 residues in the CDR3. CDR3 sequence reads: CSAGGGNTIYF. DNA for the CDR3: TGCAGCGCAGGGGGTGGAAACACCATATATTTT.

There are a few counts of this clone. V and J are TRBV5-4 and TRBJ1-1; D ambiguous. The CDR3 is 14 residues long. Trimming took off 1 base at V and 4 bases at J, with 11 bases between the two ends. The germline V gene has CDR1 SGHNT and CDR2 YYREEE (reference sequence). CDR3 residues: CASSLIREGTEAFF. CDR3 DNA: TGTGCCAGCAGCTTGATAAGGGAGGGCACTGAAGCTTTCTTT.

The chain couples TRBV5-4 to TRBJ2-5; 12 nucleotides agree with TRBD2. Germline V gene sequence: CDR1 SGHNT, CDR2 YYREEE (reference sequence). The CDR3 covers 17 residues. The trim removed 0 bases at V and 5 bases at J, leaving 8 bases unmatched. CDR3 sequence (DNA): TGTGCCAGCAGCTTGGGGCTAGCGGGGGGGTTAGGGGAGACCCAGTACTTC. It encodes CASSLGLAGGLGETQYF.

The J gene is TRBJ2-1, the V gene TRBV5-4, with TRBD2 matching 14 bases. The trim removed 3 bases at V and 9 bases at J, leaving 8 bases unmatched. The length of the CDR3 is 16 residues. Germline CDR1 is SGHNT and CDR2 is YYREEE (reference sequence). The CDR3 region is CASSSMTSGGAFEQFF. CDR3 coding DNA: TGTGCCAGCAGCTCGATGACTAGCGGGGGGGCCTTTGAGCAGTTCTTC.

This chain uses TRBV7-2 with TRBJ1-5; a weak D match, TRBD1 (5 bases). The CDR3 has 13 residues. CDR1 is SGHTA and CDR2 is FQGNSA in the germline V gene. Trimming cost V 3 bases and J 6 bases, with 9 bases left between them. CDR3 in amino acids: CASSFHGGQPQHF. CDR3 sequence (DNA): TGTGCCAGCAGCTTTCACGGGGGTCAGCCCCAGCATTTT.

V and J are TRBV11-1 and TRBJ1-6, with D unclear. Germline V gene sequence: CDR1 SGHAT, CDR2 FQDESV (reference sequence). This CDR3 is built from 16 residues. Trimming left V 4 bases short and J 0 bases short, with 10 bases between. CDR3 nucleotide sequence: TGTGCCAGCAGCTCCGGGCGGGGCTCCTATAATTCACCCCTCCACTTT. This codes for CASSSGRGSYNSPLHF.